These T cell receptor beta chains were read from a single sample in a study of sequential checkpoint blockade in melanoma. Libraries were prepared by immunoSEQ multiplex PCR; TCRdb keeps only in-frame clonotypes and omits some of them. The table includes 15,000 to 20,000 clones, around two thirds detected once. Sequencing used CD8+ T cells sorted from blood (inferred from file names), obtained from a patient given nivolumab and ipilimumab in sequence. The receptors come from a human donor with melanoma. Each CDR3 is given with its conserved first and last residue. The D gene is left open where the match is weak. Not every row has a clone size; where given, it reads once, few, many or a size class.

DNA: TGCGCCAGCAGCCCCCGACAGGGGGCTGGAGGAGCGGGCTACACCTTC
CDR3: CASSPRQGAGGAGYTF
size: -
D: TRBD1
V: TRBV4-3
J: TRBJ1-2

DNA: TGTGCCAGCAGTTCTTATCTGTTGAGCTCTGGAAACACCATATATTTT
CDR3: CASSSYLLSSGNTIYF
size: medium-sized
D: -
V: TRBV28
J: TRBJ1-3

DNA: TGTGCCAGCAGTCGGGACAGGGGTGCAGATACGCAGTATTTT
CDR3: CASSRDRGADTQYF
size: few
D: TRBD1
V: TRBV27
J: TRBJ2-3

DNA: TGTGCCAGTAGTACAAGCGGGGACTGGAGGAGTGAAGCTTTCTTT
CDR3: CASSTSGDWRSEAFF
size: -
D: -
V: TRBV19
J: TRBJ1-1

DNA: TGTGCCAGCAGCGTAGCTGGGGGCGAAGAGACCCAGTACTTC
CDR3: CASSVAGGEETQYF
size: -
D: -
V: TRBV9
J: TRBJ2-5

DNA: TGTGCCACCAGCAGAGATAGGACAAATAATGAAAAACTGTTTTTT
CDR3: CATSRDRTNNEKLFF
size: -
D: -
V: TRBV15
J: TRBJ1-4

DNA: TGTGCCAGTAGTATGGCTCTCAGCAATCAGCCCCAGCATTTT
CDR3: CASSMALSNQPQHF
size: -
D: -
V: TRBV19
J: TRBJ1-5

DNA: TGTGCCAGCAGTTCCCTGACAGGGTACACAGATACGCAGTATTTT
CDR3: CASSSLTGYTDTQYF
size: -
D: TRBD1
V: TRBV28
J: TRBJ2-3

DNA: TGTGCCAGCAGTCCGGGTGGGGCCAACGTCCTGACTTTC
CDR3: CASSPGGANVLTF
size: -
D: -
V: TRBV28
J: TRBJ2-6

DNA: TGTGCCAGCAGCTTCAACGAACAGTCGAATGAAAAACTGTTTTTT
CDR3: CASSFNEQSNEKLFF
size: -
D: -
V: TRBV7-8
J: TRBJ1-4

DNA: TGTGCCAGCAGCTTGGTGACTGGGAGGCCAGCCCAGCATTTT
CDR3: CASSLVTGRPAQHF
size: -
D: -
V: TRBV5-4
J: TRBJ1-5

DNA: TGTGCCAGCACAGACATTAGCAATCAGCCCCAGCATTTT
CDR3: CASTDISNQPQHF
size: -
D: -
V: TRBV2
J: TRBJ1-5

DNA: TGCGCCAGCAGCCTTTATGAGAATTCACCCCTCCACTTT
CDR3: CASSLYENSPLHF
size: few
D: -
V: TRBV4-3
J: TRBJ1-6